This record covers a single T cell receptor beta chain. The antigen remains unidentified. The data were taken from a study of T cell repertoires in cytomegalovirus infection. Study summary: The public TCR beta signatures pointed to both CMV infection and matching HLA type.

TCRdb re-analysed the reads in MiXCR, keeping a single row per CDR3 protein. The sample has approximately 180,000 distinct CDR3 sequences; approximately 9.7% are singletons. Trimming left V 6 bases short and J 3 bases short, with 11 bases between. CDR3 size: 14 residues. Germline V CDR1 and CDR2: MDHEN, SYDVKM. General study results and limits: Across the ex vivo response, the dominant clonotypes were HLA-C-restricted CMV-specific TCR beta clonotypes. Identification of carriers of CMV plus the relevant HLA was performed using cumulative public TCR beta family frequency.

The rearrangement links TRBV28 to TRBJ2-2; D is unclear. The sequenced sample was PBMCs. The TCR sequence derives from a human donor in good health (CMV status not recorded). Some clones in this sample may be carry-over from other donors' samples. The CDR3 nucleotides read TGTGCCAGCAGCGGGCTTGGCTACACCGGGGAGCTGTTTTTT. It is translated as CASSGLGYTGELFF. Based on the CDR3 plus reference TRBV28 and TRBJ2-2, the full variable domain is DVKVTQSSRYLVKRTGEKVFLECVQDMDHENMFWYRQDPGLGLRLIYFSYDVKMKEKGDIPEGYSVSREKKERFSLILESASTNQTSMYLCASSGLGYTGELFFGEGSRLTVL.